This T cell receptor beta chain was observed in a study of beta chain features in type 1 diabetes. The CDR3 sequence is 12 residues long. V was shortened by 5 bases and J by 8 bases, with 13 bases between the two germline ends. In germline, CDR1 is SGHTS, CDR2 YDEGEE. It was via CD45RO/CCR7/CD25/CD127/CD95/CD27 that CD4+ naive, central memory, regulatory and stem cell-like memory cells were sorted. Sequencing targeted expressed TCRB transcripts, as all isolated RNA had been reverse transcribed. The protocol was immunoSEQ multiplex PCR, while the TCRdb copy is restricted to in-frame clones and leaves out a portion. The sample contains some 190,000 clones, less than 9.5% of which appear only once. Findings and caveats of the study: TCRB CDR3 length was moderately but significantly reduced in all four CD4+ subsets of Type 1 diabetes patients. A possible short-template PCR bias applies equally to patients and controls. cDNA-based reads could over-represent cells with high TCR expression.

This clone was counted only a few times. Its antigen remains unidentified. The sequenced material came from central memory CD4+ T cells from blood. This chain joins TRBV5-8 and TRBJ1-2, with a possible D match to TRBD1 (6 bases). The clonotype was recovered from a woman aged 35 to 49 with type 1 diabetes. CDR3 bases: TGTGCCAGCAGGAAAGGACAGCGGGGCTACACCTTC. It translates to CASRKGQRGYTF.